The text below deals with one TCR beta chain. TCR beta CDR3 sequences were amplified from RNA transcripts. Using the HTBI primer set, a first-round RT-PCR was run on the TCR CDR3. TCRdb fed the multiplex PCR reads into MiXCR, producing one record per CDR3 protein. The table includes 300,000 to 450,000 distinct CDR3 sequences, just under 15% detected once. The data were taken from a study of T cells in Graves' hyperthyroidism and ophthalmopathy. The CDR3 loop spans 14 amino acids. V shed 6 bases, J shed 5 bases, and the junction held 10 bases outside the gene matches. The germline V gene has CDR1 DFQATT and CDR2 SNEGSKA (reference sequence).

The V and J genes are TRBV20-1 and TRBJ2-5; TRBD1 matches 9 bases. Sequencing was performed on blood. The sequence was obtained from a woman aged 30 to 39 with Graves' hyperthyroidism. Here the CDR3 DNA reads TGCAGTGCCGGTACAGGGGGCAAGGGGGAGACCCAGTACTTC. Protein product: CSAGTGGKGETQYF.